The 24 T cell receptor beta chains listed next were all sequenced from one sample in a study of shared clonotypes between healthy human individuals. TCRdb keeps only in-frame clones here, not all; method: immunoSEQ multiplex PCR. The sample lists about 1 million clones, about 77% occurring once. Material for sequencing was memory CD4+ T cells sorted from blood. Described subset: CD45RA-negative fraction. The receptor set was obtained from a young man in good health.

This rearrangement joins TRBV29-1 to TRBJ2-5, with 7 bases identical to TRBD2. Germline V lookup: CDR1 SQVTM, CDR2 ANQGSEA. The CDR3 is made up of 13 amino acids. After removal of 4 bases from V and 4 bases from J, the junction contained 6 bases not matched to a gene. CDR3 nucleotide sequence: TGCAGCGTTGTTGGCGGGAGCGGAGAGACCCAGTACTTC. This sequence encodes CSVVGGSGETQYF.

The CDR3 loop reads CSASFQGLAFF. The DNA of the CDR3 is TGCAGTGCTAGCTTTCAGGGCCTGGCTTTCTTT. The chain links TRBV20-1 to TRBJ1-1; possibly TRBD1 for D (5 bases). Trimming left V 3 bases short and J 11 bases short, with 13 bases between. Germline CDR1 and CDR2: DFQATT and SNEGSKA (reference sequence). The CDR3 runs to 11 residues.

The CDR3 DNA reads as TGCGCCAGCAGACTCGCGCTAGCTAATGAAAAACTGTTTTTT. Translation: CASRLALANEKLFF. The J gene is TRBJ1-4, the V gene TRBV5-1; D is unclear. This CDR3 contains 14 residues. The V gene's germline CDR1 is SGHRS and CDR2 YFSETQ. V was clipped by 5 bases and J by 3 bases, with 11 bases between them.

The chain links TRBV18 to TRBJ1-6; D not certain. The CDR3 has 13 amino acids. Trimming removed 2 bases from V and 8 bases from J, with 7 bases in between. Looked up from germline, CDR1 is KGHSH and CDR2 is LQKENI. The CDR3: CASSPSADSPLHF. CDR3 in DNA: TGTGCCAGCTCACCATCAGCGGATTCACCCCTCCACTTT.

This chain links TRBV21-1 with TRBJ2-1; TRBD2, the D gene given by the table, was not confirmed from the DNA. TRBV21-1 is designated a pseudogene. The CDR3 is 16 amino acids. The CDR3: CASMTSGGHENNEQFF. The CDR3 bases are TGTGCCAGCATGACTAGCGGCGGACATGAGAACAATGAGCAGTTCTTC.

The V gene is TRBV5-1, the J gene TRBJ2-1; 14 bases line up with TRBD2. CDR1 SGHRS and CDR2 YFSETQ come from the germline V gene. CDR3 size: 18 residues. Trimming at V came to 9 bases and at J to 5 bases, leaving 16 bases not matched to a gene. CDR3 in amino acids: CATKWGLAGVGLHNEQFF. The CDR3 DNA reads TGCGCCACCAAATGGGGACTAGCGGGGGTGGGCTTACACAATGAGCAGTTCTTC.

CDR3 bases: TGCGCCAGCAGCTTGGAATGGACTACCTACAATGAGCAGTTCTTC. Its protein is CASSLEWTTYNEQFF. The chain combines TRBV5-1 with TRBJ2-1; weak D call: TRBD2 (6 bases). The CDR3 length is 15 residues. Trimming removed 0 bases at V and 2 bases at J, with 9 bases between. Germline V gene lookup returns CDR1 SGHRS and CDR2 YFSETQ.

The chain links TRBV6-6 to TRBJ2-2; D gene uncertain. The germline gives CDR1 MNHNY, CDR2 SVGAGI (reference sequence). Trimming took off 5 bases at V and 6 bases at J, with 10 bases between the two ends. The CDR3 sequence is 13 residues long. CDR3 DNA sequence: TGTGCCAGCAGTACCTTAACTGCCGGGGAGCTGTTTTTT. Translation: CASSTLTAGELFF.

This clone was picked up a small number of times. J is TRBJ1-1 and V is TRBV4-2, with unresolved D. This CDR3 has 15 residues. The V gene's germline CDR1 is LGHNA and CDR2 YNFKEQ. V was pared by 1 base and J by 1 base, with 10 bases between. The CDR3 DNA follows: TGTGCCAGCAGCCAAGCGAGGGATAGGAACACTGAAGCTTTCTTT. This codes for CASSQARDRNTEAFF.

V and J are TRBV29-1 and TRBJ2-1; tentative D call: TRBD2 (6 bases). The CDR3 length is 15 residues. The germline gives CDR1 SQVTM, CDR2 ANQGSEA. Trimming shortened V by 7 bases and J by 3 bases, and 19 bases separated the two germline ends. The CDR3 nucleotides are TGCAGCGCCGGGGGTGGAGTGGGCAACTACAATGAGCAGTTCTTC. Its translation: CSAGGGVGNYNEQFF.

V usage is TRBV14 and J usage is TRBJ1-6, with D hard to call. The CDR3 is 14 amino acids. The V gene's germline CDR1 is SGHDN and CDR2 FVKESK. V gave up 4 bases and J gave up 7 bases, with 11 bases separating them. CDR3 region: CASSLRTTNSPLHF. The CDR3 DNA sequence: TGTGCCAGCAGCCTTAGGACGACCAATTCACCCCTCCACTTT.

The chain has TRBV6-5 and TRBJ2-7; 10 bases map to TRBD1. From germline, CDR1 is MNHEY and CDR2 SVGAGI. The CDR3 totals 15 residues. Trimming removed 6 bases from V and 0 bases from J; junction bases left unmatched: 5. CDR3 in DNA: TGTGCCAGCAGCAGGGGACAGGGGCTCTCCTACGAGCAGTACTTC. Residues: CASSRGQGLSYEQYF.

This clone was seen more than once but under ten times. The gene calls are TRBV10-3 and TRBJ1-1, with D possibly matching TRBD1 (5 bases). V lost 5 bases to trimming and J lost 5 bases, with 12 bases between them. Per the germline V gene, CDR1 is ENHRY and CDR2 is SYGVKD. The CDR3 loop spans 13 amino acids. The CDR3 nucleotides are TGTGCCATCAGTATAGGGGAATCAACTGAAGCTTTCTTT. Its protein product is CAISIGESTEAFF.

This clone was detected a few times. V gene TRBV2 combines with J gene TRBJ2-2; possibly TRBD2 for D (5 bases). Per germline, CDR1 SNHLY and CDR2 FYNNEI. Between the trimmed V and J ends, which lost 7 bases and 7 bases, there was a span of 16 bases. This CDR3 comprises 14 residues. CDR3: CASKGLAQVGELFF. DNA of the CDR3: TGTGCCAGCAAAGGTCTAGCCCAGGTCGGGGAGCTGTTTTTT.

The rearrangement joins TRBV18 to TRBJ1-2; TRBD1 matches 7 bases. The V gene end was trimmed by 10 bases and the J gene end by 5 bases; junction bases not matched to a gene: 10. Per germline, CDR1 KGHSH and CDR2 LQKENI. This CDR3 has 13 amino acids. The CDR3 region is CATGTDLHYGYTF. The CDR3 nucleotides read TGTGCCACGGGGACAGACCTTCATTATGGCTACACCTTC.

The V gene is TRBV19, the J gene TRBJ2-2; D uncertain. CDR1 and CDR2 from the germline V gene are LNHDA and SQIVND (reference sequence). The CDR3 length is 14 residues. V dropped 0 bases and J dropped 6 bases, with 8 bases sitting between them. CDR3 sequence (DNA): TGTGCCAGTAGTATAGAAGGAGTTGCCGGGGAGCTGTTTTTT. This gives the protein CASSIEGVAGELFF.

Turning to this clone: The sample carries other DNA sequences with the same CDR3. CDR3 amino acids: CATLGQFNEKLFF. For the CDR3, the DNA is TGTGCCACACTGGGACAGTTTAATGAAAAACTGTTTTTT. The genes are TRBV30 and TRBJ1-4; TRBD1 aligns across 7 bases. The CDR3 has 13 residues. Germline lookup yields CDR1 GTSNPN and CDR2 SVGIG (reference sequence). J gave up 4 bases and V 8 bases, and 7 bases lay outside the gene matches. The full variable domain, in which reference TRBV30 and TRBJ1-4 provide the parts outside the CDR3, is SQTIHQWPATLVQPVGSPLSLECTVEGTSNPNLYWYRQAAGRGLQLLFYSVGIGQISSEVPQNLSASRPQDRQFILSSKKLLLSDSGFYLCATLGQFNEKLFFGSGTQLSVL.

The chain combines TRBV30 with TRBJ2-1; TRBD2 aligns across 10 bases. The ends lost 3 bases at V and 7 bases at J; junction bases unmatched: 9. From germline, CDR1 is GTSNPN and CDR2 SVGIG (reference sequence). This CDR3 has 15 amino acids. The CDR3 DNA reads TGTGCCTGGAGGGATCTAGCGGGGGCTTTAAATGAGCAGTTCTTC. Amino acids: CAWRDLAGALNEQFF.

The genes are TRBV6-4 and TRBJ1-2, with 8 bases that match TRBD1. The ends lost 5 bases at V and 4 bases at J; junction bases unmatched: 12. The CDR3 totals 16 residues. From germline, CDR1 is MRHNA and CDR2 SNTAGT. The chain's CDR3 is CASSYVRTGGGYGYTF. For the CDR3, the DNA is TGTGCCAGCAGTTACGTACGAACAGGGGGAGGCTATGGCTACACCTTC.

On this clone itself: Within the sample, other DNA sequences also encode this same CDR3. The V call is TRBV9, the J call TRBJ2-3; the D gene could be TRBD1 or TRBD2 (5 bases each). The V gene's germline CDR1 is SGDLS and CDR2 YYNGEE. The CDR3 covers 15 residues. Trimming took off 1 base at V and 1 base at J, with 10 bases between the two ends. In DNA, the CDR3 is TGTGCCAGCAGCGTAATGCAGGGAGGCACAGATACGCAGTATTTT. Encoded protein: CASSVMQGGTDTQYF.

V is TRBV30 and J is TRBJ2-7; D is possibly TRBD1 (7 bases). Between the trimmed V and J ends, which lost 5 bases and 2 bases, there was a span of 19 bases. The CDR3 consists of 15 residues. CDR1 and CDR2 (germline): GTSNPN, SVGIG (reference sequence). As DNA, the CDR3 is TGTGCCTGGTGTGCCGCGGGACAGATCGCCTACGAGCAGTACTTC. Protein: CAWCAAGQIAYEQYF.

The rearrangement uses TRBV6-1 and TRBJ1-6; D unclear. The CDR3 is 12 amino acids. The germline CDR1 and CDR2 sequences are MNHNS and SASEGT. The ends were cut back, 3 bases at V and 12 bases at J, with 9 bases in the middle. The CDR3 sequence: CASSEALQPLHF. The CDR3 region has the DNA TGTGCCAGCAGTGAGGCGTTACAACCCCTCCACTTT.

This clone was picked up a small number of times. Different DNA sequences within this sample yield the same CDR3. This chain joins TRBV7-9 and TRBJ2-5; D is unresolved. The CDR3 covers 15 residues. CDR1 is SEHNR, CDR2 FQNEAQ, per germline (reference sequence). V shed 2 bases and J shed 0 bases, with 10 bases lying between them. Written as DNA, the CDR3 is TGTGCCAGCAGCTTAAGGTTGGCTAACCAAGAGACCCAGTACTTC. It encodes CASSLRLANQETQYF.

The chain couples TRBV7-8 to TRBJ1-4; 7 positions match TRBD1. The V gene end was trimmed by 5 bases and the J gene end by 5 bases; junction bases not matched to a gene: 8. The germline CDR1 and CDR2 sequences are SGHVS and FQNEAQ. The CDR3 covers 15 residues. CDR3 loop: CASSNAGTVNEKLFF. DNA of the CDR3: TGTGCCAGCAGCAACGCCGGGACAGTGAATGAAAAACTGTTTTTT.